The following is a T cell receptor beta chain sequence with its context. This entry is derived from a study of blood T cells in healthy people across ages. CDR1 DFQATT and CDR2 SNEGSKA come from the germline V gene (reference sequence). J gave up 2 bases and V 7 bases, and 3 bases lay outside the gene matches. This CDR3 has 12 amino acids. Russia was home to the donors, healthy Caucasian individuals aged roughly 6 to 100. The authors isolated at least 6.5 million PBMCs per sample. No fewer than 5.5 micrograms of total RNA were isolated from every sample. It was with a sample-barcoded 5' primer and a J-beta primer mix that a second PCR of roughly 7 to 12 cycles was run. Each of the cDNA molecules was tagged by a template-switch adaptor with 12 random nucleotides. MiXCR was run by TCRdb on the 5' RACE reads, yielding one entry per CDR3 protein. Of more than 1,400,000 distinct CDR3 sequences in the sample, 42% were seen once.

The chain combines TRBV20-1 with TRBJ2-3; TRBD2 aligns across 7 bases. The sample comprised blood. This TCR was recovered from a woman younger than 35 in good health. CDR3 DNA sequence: TGCAGTGGACTAGCAGACACAGATACGCAGTATTTT. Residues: CSGLADTDTQYF.